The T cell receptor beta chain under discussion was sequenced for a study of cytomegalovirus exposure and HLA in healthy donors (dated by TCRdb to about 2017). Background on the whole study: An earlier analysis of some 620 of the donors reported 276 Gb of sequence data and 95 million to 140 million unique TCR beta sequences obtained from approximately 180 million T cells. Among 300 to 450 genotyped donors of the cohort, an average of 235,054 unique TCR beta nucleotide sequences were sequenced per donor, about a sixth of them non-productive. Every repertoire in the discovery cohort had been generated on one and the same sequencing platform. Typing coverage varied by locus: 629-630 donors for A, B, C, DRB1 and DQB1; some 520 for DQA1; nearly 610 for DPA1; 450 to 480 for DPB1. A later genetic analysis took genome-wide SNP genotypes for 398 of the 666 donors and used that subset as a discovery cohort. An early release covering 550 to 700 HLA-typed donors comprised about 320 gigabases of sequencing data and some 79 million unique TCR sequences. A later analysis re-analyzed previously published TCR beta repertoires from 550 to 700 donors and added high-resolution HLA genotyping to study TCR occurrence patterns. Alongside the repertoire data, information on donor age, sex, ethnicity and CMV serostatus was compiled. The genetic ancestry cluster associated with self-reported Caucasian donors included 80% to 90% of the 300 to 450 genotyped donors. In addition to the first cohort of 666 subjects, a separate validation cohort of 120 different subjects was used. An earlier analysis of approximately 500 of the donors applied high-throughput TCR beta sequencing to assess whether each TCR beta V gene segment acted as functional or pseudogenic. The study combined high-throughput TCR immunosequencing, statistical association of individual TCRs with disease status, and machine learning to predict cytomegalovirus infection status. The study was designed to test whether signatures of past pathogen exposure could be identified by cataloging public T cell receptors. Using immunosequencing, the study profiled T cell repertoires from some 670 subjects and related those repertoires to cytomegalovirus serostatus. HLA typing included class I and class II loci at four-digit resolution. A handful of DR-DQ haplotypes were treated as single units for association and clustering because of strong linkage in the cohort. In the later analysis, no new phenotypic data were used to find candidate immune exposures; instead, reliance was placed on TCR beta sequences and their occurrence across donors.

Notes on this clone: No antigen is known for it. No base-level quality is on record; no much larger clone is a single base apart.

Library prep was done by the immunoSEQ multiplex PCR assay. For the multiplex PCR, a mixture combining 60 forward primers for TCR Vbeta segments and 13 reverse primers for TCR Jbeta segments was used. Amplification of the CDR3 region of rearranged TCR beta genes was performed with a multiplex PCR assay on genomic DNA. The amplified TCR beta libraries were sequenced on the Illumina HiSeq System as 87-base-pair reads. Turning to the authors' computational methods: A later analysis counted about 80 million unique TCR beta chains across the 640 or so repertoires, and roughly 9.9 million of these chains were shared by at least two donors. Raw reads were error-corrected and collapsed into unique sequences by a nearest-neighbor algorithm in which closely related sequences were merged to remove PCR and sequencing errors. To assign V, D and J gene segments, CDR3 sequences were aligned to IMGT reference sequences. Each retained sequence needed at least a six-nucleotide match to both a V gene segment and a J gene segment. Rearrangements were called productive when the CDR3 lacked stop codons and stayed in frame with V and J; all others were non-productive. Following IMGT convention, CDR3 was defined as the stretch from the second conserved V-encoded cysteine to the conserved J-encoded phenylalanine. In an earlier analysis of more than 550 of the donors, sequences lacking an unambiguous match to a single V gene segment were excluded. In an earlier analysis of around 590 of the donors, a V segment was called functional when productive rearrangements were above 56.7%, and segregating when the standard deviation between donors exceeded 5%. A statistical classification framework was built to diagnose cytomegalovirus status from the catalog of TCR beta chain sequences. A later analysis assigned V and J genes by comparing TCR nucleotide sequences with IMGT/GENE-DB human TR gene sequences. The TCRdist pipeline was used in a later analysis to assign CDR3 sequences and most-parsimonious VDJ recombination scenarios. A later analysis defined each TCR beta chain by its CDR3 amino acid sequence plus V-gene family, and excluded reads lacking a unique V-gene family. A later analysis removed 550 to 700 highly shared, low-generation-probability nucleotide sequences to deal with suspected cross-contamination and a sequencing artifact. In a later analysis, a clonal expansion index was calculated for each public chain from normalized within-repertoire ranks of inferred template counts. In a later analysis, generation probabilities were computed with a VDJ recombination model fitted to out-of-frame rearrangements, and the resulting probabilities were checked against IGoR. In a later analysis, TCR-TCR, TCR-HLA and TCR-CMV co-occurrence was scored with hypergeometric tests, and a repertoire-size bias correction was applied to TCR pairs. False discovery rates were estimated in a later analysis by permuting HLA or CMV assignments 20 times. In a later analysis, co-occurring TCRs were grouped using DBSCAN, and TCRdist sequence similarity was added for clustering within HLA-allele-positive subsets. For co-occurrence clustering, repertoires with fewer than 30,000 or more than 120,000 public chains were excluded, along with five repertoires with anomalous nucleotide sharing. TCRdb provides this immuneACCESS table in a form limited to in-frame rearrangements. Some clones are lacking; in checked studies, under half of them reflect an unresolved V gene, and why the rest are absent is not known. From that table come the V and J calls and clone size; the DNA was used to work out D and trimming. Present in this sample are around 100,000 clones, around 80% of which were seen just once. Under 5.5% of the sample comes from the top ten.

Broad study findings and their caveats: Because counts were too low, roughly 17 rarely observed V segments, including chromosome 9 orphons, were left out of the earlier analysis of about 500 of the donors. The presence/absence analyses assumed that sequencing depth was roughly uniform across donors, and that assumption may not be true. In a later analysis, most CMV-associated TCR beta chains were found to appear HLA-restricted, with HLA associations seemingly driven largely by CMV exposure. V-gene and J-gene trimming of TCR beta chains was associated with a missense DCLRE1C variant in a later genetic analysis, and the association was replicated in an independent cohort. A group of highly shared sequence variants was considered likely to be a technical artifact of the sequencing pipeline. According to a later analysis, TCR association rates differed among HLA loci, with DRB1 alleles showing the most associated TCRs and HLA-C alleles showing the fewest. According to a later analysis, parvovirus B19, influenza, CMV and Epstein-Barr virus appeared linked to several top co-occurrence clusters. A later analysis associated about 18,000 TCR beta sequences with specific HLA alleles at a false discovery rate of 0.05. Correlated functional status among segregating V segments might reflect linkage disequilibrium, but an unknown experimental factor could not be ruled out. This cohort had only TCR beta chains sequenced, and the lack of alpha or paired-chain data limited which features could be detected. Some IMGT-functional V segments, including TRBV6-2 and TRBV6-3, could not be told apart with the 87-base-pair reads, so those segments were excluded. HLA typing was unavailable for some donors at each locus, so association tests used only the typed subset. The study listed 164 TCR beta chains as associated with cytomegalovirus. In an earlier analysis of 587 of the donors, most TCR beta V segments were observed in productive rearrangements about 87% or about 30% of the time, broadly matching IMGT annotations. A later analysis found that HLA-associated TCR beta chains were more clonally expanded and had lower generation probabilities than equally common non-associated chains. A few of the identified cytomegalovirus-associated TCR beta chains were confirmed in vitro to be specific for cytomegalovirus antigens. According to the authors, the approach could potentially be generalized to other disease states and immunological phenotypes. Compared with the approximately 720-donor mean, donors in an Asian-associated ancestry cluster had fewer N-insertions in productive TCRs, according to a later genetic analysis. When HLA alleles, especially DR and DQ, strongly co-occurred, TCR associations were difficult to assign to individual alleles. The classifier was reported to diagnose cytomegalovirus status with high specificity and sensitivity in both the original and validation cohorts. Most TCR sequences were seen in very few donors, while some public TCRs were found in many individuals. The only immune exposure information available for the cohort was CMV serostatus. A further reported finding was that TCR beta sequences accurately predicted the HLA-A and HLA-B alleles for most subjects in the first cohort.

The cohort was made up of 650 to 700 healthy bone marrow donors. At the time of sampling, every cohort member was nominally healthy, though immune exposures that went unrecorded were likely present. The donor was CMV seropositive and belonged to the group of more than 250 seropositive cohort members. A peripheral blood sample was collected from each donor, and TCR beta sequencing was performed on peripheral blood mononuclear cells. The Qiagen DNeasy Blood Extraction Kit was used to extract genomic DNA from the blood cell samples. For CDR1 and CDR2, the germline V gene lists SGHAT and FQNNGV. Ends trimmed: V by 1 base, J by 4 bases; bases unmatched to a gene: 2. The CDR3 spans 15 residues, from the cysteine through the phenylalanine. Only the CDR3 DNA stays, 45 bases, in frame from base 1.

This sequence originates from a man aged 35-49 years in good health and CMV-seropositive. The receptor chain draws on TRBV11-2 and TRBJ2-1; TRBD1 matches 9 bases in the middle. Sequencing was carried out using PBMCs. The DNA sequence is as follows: TGTGCCAGCAGCTTAGTACAGGGGGCTTACAATGAGCAGTTCTTC. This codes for CASSLVQGAYNEQFF.